A single sample gave rise to the 10 T cell receptor beta chains below, sequenced in a study of breast tumors, draining lymph nodes, adjacent tissues. Via MiXCR, TCRdb re-called the multiplex PCR reads, giving one row per CDR3 protein. Of 250,000 or so distinct CDR3 sequences listed, around 31% are singletons. Samples came from axillary lymph nodes draining the breast cancer. Material for sequencing was axillary lymph node tissue. The receptors shown here come from a female donor with breast cancer. Some clones in this sample may be carry-over from other donors' samples.

The rearrangement uses TRBV10-1 and TRBJ1-5, with 12 positions matching TRBD1. There are 19 residues in the CDR3. V gave up 0 bases and J gave up 1 base; unmatched junction bases: 7. The V gene's germline CDR1 is WNHNN and CDR2 SYGVQD (reference sequence). The CDR3 bases are TGCGCCAGCAGTGAGTCCCGGGACAGGGGGCTTACGAGCAATCAGCCCCAGCATTTT. Residues: CASSESRDRGLTSNQPQHF.

The V gene is TRBV19, the J gene TRBJ2-5, with 11 bases that match TRBD2. Germline V gene sequence: CDR1 LNHDA, CDR2 SQIVND (reference sequence). There are 14 residues in the CDR3. Germline trimming cut 4 bases from V and 5 bases from J; bases unmatched to any gene: 3. The CDR3 nucleotides are TGTGCCAGTAGTAGGGGACTAGCGGATGAGACCCAGTACTTC. Encoded protein: CASSRGLADETQYF.

This clonotype has a handful of counts. This may come from a read error, since a much larger clone is one base off. The chain uses TRBV9 and TRBJ2-7; a possible D gene is TRBD2 (5 bases). Germline CDR1 and CDR2: SGDLS and YYNGEE. CDR3 size: 14 residues. CDR3 sequence reads: CASSGASDYYEQSF. In nucleotides, the CDR3 is TGTGCCAGCAGCGGGGCATCTGACTACTACGAGCAGTCCTTC.

V gene TRBV24-1 combines with J gene TRBJ1-5; TRBD1 matches 8 bases. V shed 7 bases and J 6 bases; nucleotides not matched to a gene: 10. CDR1 and CDR2 (germline): KGHDR, SFDVKD. The CDR3 totals 15 residues. The chain's CDR3 is CATRIGQGMTQPQHF. The CDR3 DNA reads as TGTGCCACCAGGATAGGACAGGGAATGACTCAGCCCCAGCATTTT.

This clonotype was seen many times. The V call is TRBV12-3 or TRBV12-4, the J call TRBJ2-5, with 7 nucleotides matching TRBD1. This CDR3 has 15 amino acids. The ends lost 5 bases at V and 1 base at J; junction bases unmatched: 7. This chain's CDR3 is CASSQGVMPQETQYF. The CDR3 nucleotides read TGTGCCAGCAGTCAGGGGGTTATGCCCCAAGAGACCCAGTACTTC.

This clonotype was picked up many times. V usage is TRBV24-1 and J usage is TRBJ1-2; the D gene is possibly TRBD1 (6 bases). Germline lookup yields CDR1 KGHDR and CDR2 SFDVKD. Deletions cut 3 bases from V and 5 bases from J, with 18 bases between. This CDR3 region has 16 residues. CDR3 nucleotides: TGTGCCACCAGTGATGCAAGCCCGCAGGGGAGATATGGCTACACCTTC. Translating gives CATSDASPQGRYGYTF.

This clonotype was seen at least ten times. The V gene is TRBV12-3 or TRBV12-4, the J gene TRBJ2-5, with D tentatively TRBD2 (6 bases). The CDR3 is made up of 13 amino acids. The V and J ends lost 5 bases and 7 bases respectively, with 14 bases between them. The DNA for the CDR3 is TGTGCCAGCAGTGACACGGGCGGGGTGACCCAGTACTTC. This gives the protein CASSDTGGVTQYF.

This clonotype was recorded only once. The missing conserved phenylalanine or tryptophan at the end of this CDR3 makes a read error likely. The chain employs TRBV20-1 and TRBJ2-1; D is unclear. CDR3 length: 15 residues. Germline V CDR1 and CDR2: DFQATT, SNEGSKA (reference sequence). The V gene lost 2 bases and the J gene lost 6 bases, with 17 bases spanning the gap. The CDR3 nucleotides are TGCAGTGCTAGAACTGTTGGCGGAGCGATCAATGAGCAGTTCCTC. Protein: CSARTVGGAINEQFL.

This clonotype occurred many times. The chain is built from TRBV20-1 and TRBJ2-5; 10 nucleotides line up with TRBD1. The CDR3 is 14 residues long. Germline assignment: CDR1 DFQATT and CDR2 SNEGSKA (reference sequence). J gave up 4 bases and V 5 bases, and 7 bases lay outside the gene matches. CDR3 DNA sequence: TGCAGTGCTCCGGGACAGGGGTCTGTAGAGACCCAGTACTTC. This gives the protein CSAPGQGSVETQYF.

This clonotype was detected many times. V usage is TRBV19 and J usage is TRBJ2-3, with D perhaps TRBD1 or TRBD2 (6 bases each). V lost 5 bases, J lost 2 bases, and 14 bases lay in between. This CDR3 is 15 amino acids long. CDR1 is LNHDA, CDR2 SQIVND, per germline (reference sequence). CDR3 region: CASSPRRGHTDTQYF. The CDR3 bases are TGTGCCAGTAGTCCCCGGAGGGGACACACAGATACGCAGTATTTT. Full variable domain (remainder filled in from reference TRBV19 and TRBJ2-3): DGGITQSPKYLFRKEGQNVTLSCEQNLNHDAMYWYRQDPGQGLRLIYYSQIVNDFQKGDIAEGYSVSREKKESFPLTVTSAQKNPTAFYLCASSPRRGHTDTQYFGPGTRLTVL.